A selection of T cell receptor beta chains follows, all from one sample in a study of identical twins. TCRdb reprocessed the 5' RACE reads with MiXCR, giving one entry per CDR3 protein. This sample has around 670,000 distinct CDR3 sequences; roughly 6% occur once, and the top ten carry approximately 1.6%. Sequenced: naive T cells sorted from blood. Source of these receptors: a young man in good health. CDR3s leave out the opening cysteine and the closing phenylalanine or tryptophan.

>TRBV20-1|TRBJ2-4
SAPGLAGLTKNIQY
>TRBV18|TRBJ1-1
ASSPVSPKVQAEAF
>TRBV7-2|TRBJ2-2
ASSLLLDSLNTGELF
>TRBV2|TRBJ1-1
ASSGQGGNTEAF
>TRBV7-2|TRBJ2-5
ASSVERSQYHY
>TRBV5-6|TRBJ2-3
ASSLAASGTTDTQY
>TRBV19|TRBJ2-1
ASTPASYNEQF
>TRBV6-1|TRBJ1-1
ASSRRDRDTEAF
>TRBV11-3|TRBJ2-3
ASSPSYSSTDTQY
>TRBV29-1|TRBJ1-5
SVVQGFDLH
>TRBV20-1|TRBJ2-1
SSTPSGPYNEQF
>TRBV6-2/TRBV6-3|TRBJ2-3
ASSYPPRTDTQY
>TRBV5-1|TRBJ2-5
ASSPGLAGVDQETQY
>TRBV7-2|TRBJ2-7
ASSPGVLAGVAYEQY
>TRBV5-1|TRBJ1-2
ASSPDALYGYT
>TRBV7-8|TRBJ2-7
ASSPDGEYYEQY
>TRBV3-1|TRBJ1-2
ASSQVGKGAGYT
>TRBV7-6|TRBJ2-1
ASSLGRDPVGEQF
>TRBV10-3|TRBJ1-3
AISNLLENTIY
>TRBV19|TRBJ2-4
ASTPGAAKNIQY
>TRBV5-1|TRBJ2-1
ASSRNPVLTMNNEQF
>TRBV11-2|TRBJ2-4
ASSLVLGSPKNIQY
>TRBV28|TRBJ2-2
ASSSYDRSDTGELF
>TRBV7-9|TRBJ1-2
ASSLITGEGYT
>TRBV9|TRBJ2-4
ASNPWLTGTRIQY
>TRBV5-1|TRBJ2-3
ASSPKDSYTDTQY
>TRBV12-3/TRBV12-4|TRBJ2-7
ASSHGRAYEQY
>TRBV6-1|TRBJ1-2
ASSEVPNPGFAGYT
>TRBV9|TRBJ2-3
ASSVEGTGSDTQY
>TRBV9|TRBJ2-1
ASSSLAGESYNEQF
>TRBV12-3/TRBV12-4|TRBJ1-2
ASGNLGYGYT
>TRBV12-3/TRBV12-4|TRBJ2-3
ATTGGATSTDTQY
>TRBV20-1|TRBJ2-7
SAYLIEQY
>TRBV5-1|TRBJ2-3
ASSFGQPTVTDTQY
>TRBV25-1|TRBJ2-7
ASSGGGASIREEQY
>TRBV11-2|TRBJ2-1
ASSPDLNEQF
>TRBV6-1|TRBJ2-1
ASSQYRGPLGNEQF
>TRBV5-1|TRBJ2-2
ASRYGTANTGELF
>TRBV20-1|TRBJ1-5
SARGVGQPQH
>TRBV12-3/TRBV12-4|TRBJ2-5
ASSLEAWETQY
>TRBV6-1|TRBJ2-1
ASSLGGASGMNEQF
>TRBV7-9|TRBJ2-3
ASSSFGGTSSADTQY
>TRBV10-3|TRBJ2-1
AISESTSEHSYNEQF
>TRBV7-3|TRBJ2-2
ASSLSVDTGELF